Included here is one TCR beta chain sequence, with context. There are 15 residues in the CDR3. Germline CDR1 ENHRY, CDR2 SYGVKD. J lost 7 bases, V lost 4 bases, and 11 bases had no gene match. This specimen belongs to a study of T-cell reconstitution after alpha-beta-depleted transplantation in children. Using unique molecular identifiers, the investigators prepared the TCRbeta library. From the PCR reads, TCRdb called clonotypes with MiXCR, one entry per CDR3 protein. The sample comprises about 980,000 distinct CDR3 sequences, about 30% of which are singletons, and about 28% rests with the top ten. The TCR sequence derives from a boy in the first two years of life who had a stem cell transplant for SCID, so the T cells may come from the graft donor. The source material was PBMCs, mostly from graft donor cells, sampled 360 days after TCRalphabeta/CD19-depleted stem cell transplant. The chain joins TRBV10-3 to TRBJ1-1; 8 bases match TRBD1. Written as DNA, the CDR3 is TGTGCCATCAGTGCCCTGGGACAGGCTGGTTTTGAAGCTTTCTTT. Protein sequence: CAISALGQAGFEAFF.